Listed below are T cell receptor beta chains from one sample, sequenced in a study of blood T cell repertoires in COVID-19. Sequencing was performed with immunoSEQ multiplex PCR; in TCRdb, only in-frame clones are kept and a portion is missing. The sample comprises 330,000 or so clones, around 87% of which are singletons, and around 1.9% rests with the top ten. Material for sequencing was PBMCs or T cells enriched from blood (not recorded which). These receptors originate from a man aged 35-49 years in a cohort exposed to, infected with or recovered from COVID-19 (not recorded which). Each CDR3 is given with its conserved first and last residue. A D gene is named only where the DNA matches it firmly. Clone size appears in some rows only: once, few, many, or a class for an expanded clone.

d_call: TRBD2
v_call: TRBV4-1
j_call: TRBJ2-7
clone_size: -
cdr3_aa: CASSRDHITAGFSYEQYF

d_call: TRBD1
v_call: TRBV6-6
j_call: TRBJ1-5
clone_size: -
cdr3_aa: CASSRDRGSSNQPQHF

d_call: -
v_call: TRBV27
j_call: TRBJ1-4
clone_size: -
cdr3_aa: CASSFQFATNEKLFF

d_call: -
v_call: TRBV2
j_call: TRBJ2-1
clone_size: -
cdr3_aa: CASSERLATYNEQFF

d_call: TRBD2
v_call: TRBV6-1
j_call: TRBJ2-3
clone_size: -
cdr3_aa: CASSERWTSGTDTQYF

d_call: TRBD2
v_call: TRBV19
j_call: TRBJ2-1
clone_size: -
cdr3_aa: CASSPRTSTYNEQFF

d_call: -
v_call: TRBV6-5
j_call: TRBJ1-5
clone_size: -
cdr3_aa: CASSYSRGQPQHF

d_call: -
v_call: TRBV14
j_call: TRBJ1-1
clone_size: -
cdr3_aa: CASSHTPNTEAFF

d_call: -
v_call: TRBV19
j_call: TRBJ1-2
clone_size: -
cdr3_aa: CASSPASRGHGYTF

d_call: TRBD1
v_call: TRBV24-1
j_call: TRBJ1-2
clone_size: -
cdr3_aa: CATSEITTTGRIGYTF

d_call: TRBD2
v_call: TRBV28
j_call: TRBJ2-6
clone_size: -
cdr3_aa: CASSLGRAGANVLTF

d_call: -
v_call: TRBV18
j_call: TRBJ2-6
clone_size: -
cdr3_aa: CASSPDRPSGANVLTF

d_call: -
v_call: TRBV5-1
j_call: TRBJ1-1
clone_size: -
cdr3_aa: CASSLRTDSRNTEAFF

d_call: -
v_call: TRBV18
j_call: TRBJ1-5
clone_size: -
cdr3_aa: CASSLTETYSNQPQHF

d_call: -
v_call: TRBV3-1/TRBV3-2
j_call: TRBJ2-7
clone_size: -
cdr3_aa: CASSHRGEYEQYF

d_call: TRBD1
v_call: TRBV7-9
j_call: TRBJ2-7
clone_size: once
cdr3_aa: CASSLPSTGSPYEQYF

d_call: -
v_call: TRBV24-1
j_call: TRBJ1-2
clone_size: -
cdr3_aa: CATSGGPSYGYTF

d_call: -
v_call: TRBV14
j_call: TRBJ1-2
clone_size: -
cdr3_aa: CASRLSGGDGYTF

d_call: -
v_call: TRBV9
j_call: TRBJ2-3
clone_size: -
cdr3_aa: CASSIWPQSDTQYF

d_call: TRBD2
v_call: TRBV27
j_call: TRBJ2-7
clone_size: -
cdr3_aa: CASRGTSGIYEQYF

d_call: -
v_call: TRBV7-2
j_call: TRBJ2-3
clone_size: -
cdr3_aa: CASSLRFEAGTTDTQYF

d_call: -
v_call: TRBV25-1
j_call: TRBJ2-3
clone_size: -
cdr3_aa: CASSPPGHGTDTQYF

d_call: TRBD2
v_call: TRBV7-3
j_call: TRBJ2-7
clone_size: -
cdr3_aa: CASSPLAGSVYEQYF

d_call: TRBD2
v_call: TRBV5-1
j_call: TRBJ2-1
clone_size: -
cdr3_aa: CASSLLGTSGNEQFF

d_call: TRBD2
v_call: TRBV28
j_call: TRBJ2-7
clone_size: -
cdr3_aa: CASSPSGRLTYEQYF

d_call: -
v_call: TRBV10-2
j_call: TRBJ2-7
clone_size: -
cdr3_aa: CASRHAQGYEQYF

d_call: TRBD2
v_call: TRBV6-2/TRBV6-3
j_call: TRBJ2-7
clone_size: -
cdr3_aa: CASSPARETYEQYF

d_call: TRBD1
v_call: TRBV7-3
j_call: TRBJ2-3
clone_size: -
cdr3_aa: CASSLSSRTGKPTDTQYF

d_call: -
v_call: TRBV2
j_call: TRBJ1-2
clone_size: -
cdr3_aa: CASSEPSQDSGYTF

d_call: TRBD2
v_call: TRBV4-2
j_call: TRBJ2-3
clone_size: -
cdr3_aa: CASSQGSGLAGVDTQYF

d_call: -
v_call: TRBV20-1
j_call: TRBJ2-3
clone_size: -
cdr3_aa: CSASRVTSTDTQYF

d_call: TRBD1
v_call: TRBV28
j_call: TRBJ2-7
clone_size: -
cdr3_aa: CASSLRSRFADRGNEQYF

d_call: -
v_call: TRBV29-1
j_call: TRBJ2-1
clone_size: once
cdr3_aa: CSVEGGYNEQFF

d_call: TRBD1
v_call: TRBV19
j_call: TRBJ1-5
clone_size: -
cdr3_aa: CASSTIDRGGNQPQHF

d_call: -
v_call: TRBV7-9
j_call: TRBJ2-3
clone_size: -
cdr3_aa: CASSSSGSERHTQYF

d_call: -
v_call: TRBV6-5
j_call: TRBJ1-4
clone_size: -
cdr3_aa: CASVLMGGTNEKLFF

d_call: TRBD1
v_call: TRBV6-5
j_call: TRBJ2-3
clone_size: -
cdr3_aa: CASSQTGADTQYF

d_call: TRBD1
v_call: TRBV27
j_call: TRBJ1-6
clone_size: -
cdr3_aa: CASRNERTGAYNSPLHF

d_call: TRBD2
v_call: TRBV6-6
j_call: TRBJ2-2
clone_size: -
cdr3_aa: CASSLGSGRAHTGELFF

d_call: -
v_call: TRBV6-5
j_call: TRBJ2-1
clone_size: -
cdr3_aa: CASRGGNLYEQFF

d_call: TRBD1
v_call: TRBV6-5
j_call: TRBJ1-1
clone_size: -
cdr3_aa: CASRNRGRTEAFF

d_call: TRBD1
v_call: TRBV3-1/TRBV3-2
j_call: TRBJ1-1
clone_size: -
cdr3_aa: CASSQGQGTEAFF

d_call: -
v_call: TRBV30
j_call: TRBJ1-5
clone_size: once
cdr3_aa: CAWTNSINQPQHF

d_call: -
v_call: TRBV19
j_call: TRBJ1-4
clone_size: -
cdr3_aa: CASGKGTTNEKLFF

d_call: TRBD1
v_call: TRBV18
j_call: TRBJ1-1
clone_size: -
cdr3_aa: CASSQTGVGTEAFF

d_call: -
v_call: TRBV10-3
j_call: TRBJ1-2
clone_size: -
cdr3_aa: CAIGQHDSDYGYTF

d_call: TRBD1
v_call: TRBV27
j_call: TRBJ1-5
clone_size: -
cdr3_aa: CASSLHGQGGQPQHF

d_call: -
v_call: TRBV24-1
j_call: TRBJ2-7
clone_size: few
cdr3_aa: CATTIPEQYF

d_call: TRBD1
v_call: TRBV3-1/TRBV3-2
j_call: TRBJ2-3
clone_size: once
cdr3_aa: CASSLLPQGADTQYF

d_call: -
v_call: TRBV5-1
j_call: TRBJ1-3
clone_size: -
cdr3_aa: CASSFDQVGLRSGNTIYF

d_call: TRBD1
v_call: TRBV10-3
j_call: TRBJ2-1
clone_size: -
cdr3_aa: CAIRQGENNEQFF

d_call: TRBD1
v_call: TRBV4-2
j_call: TRBJ2-5
clone_size: -
cdr3_aa: CASSPGQGAETQYF